This T cell receptor (beta chain) derives from a study of regulatory T cells in long-lasting Graves disease. Sequencing libraries for TCR beta were prepared with iRepertoire HTBI primers and Arm-PCR of CDR3 regions. MiXCR, applied by TCRdb to the multiplex PCR reads, yields one record per CDR3 protein. The table has a few hundred thousand distinct CDR3 sequences, 12% seen once; the top ten hold 18%. V gave up 5 bases and J gave up 6 bases; unmatched junction bases: 10. CDR1 MNHEY and CDR2 SMNVEV come from the germline V gene (reference sequence). The CDR3 spans 15 residues. Time point noted: newly diagnosed GD, antithyroid drugs for less than 3 months. PBMCs provided the RNA from which the TCR library was made. The sample was also linked to a second study, of T cells in Graves' hyperthyroidism and ophthalmopathy.

Material: peripheral blood mononuclear cells (PBMCs), obtained at new diagnosis, from a patient treated with antithyroid drugs. The clonotype was recovered from a woman younger than 35 with Graves disease. The genes are TRBV27 and TRBJ2-1; 7 bases match TRBD2. CDR3 sequence reads: CASSHTSERANEQFF. The CDR3, as DNA: TGTGCCAGCAGTCACACTAGCGAGCGAGCCAATGAGCAGTTCTTC.